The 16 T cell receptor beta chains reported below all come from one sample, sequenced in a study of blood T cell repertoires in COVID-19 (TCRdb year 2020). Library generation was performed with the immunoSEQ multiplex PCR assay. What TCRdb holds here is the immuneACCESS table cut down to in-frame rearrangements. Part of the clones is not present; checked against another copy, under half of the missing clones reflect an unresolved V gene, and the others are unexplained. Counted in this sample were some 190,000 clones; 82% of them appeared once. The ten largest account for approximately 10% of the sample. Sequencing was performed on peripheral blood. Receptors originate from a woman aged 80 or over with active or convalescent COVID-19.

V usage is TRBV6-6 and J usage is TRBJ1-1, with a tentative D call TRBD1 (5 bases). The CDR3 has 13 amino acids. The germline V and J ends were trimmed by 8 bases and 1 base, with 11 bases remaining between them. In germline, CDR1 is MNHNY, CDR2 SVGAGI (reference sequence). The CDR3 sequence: CASWGQANTEAFF. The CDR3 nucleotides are TGTGCCAGCTGGGGCCAGGCGAACACTGAAGCTTTCTTT.

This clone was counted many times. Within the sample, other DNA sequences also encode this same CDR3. CDR3 nucleotide sequence: TGTGCCAGCAGCCAAGATATGACGGCTAGCGGTAGCACAGATACGCAGTATTTT. Residues: CASSQDMTASGSTDTQYF. The V gene is TRBV4-2, the J gene TRBJ2-3, with TRBD2 matching over 7 bases. V dropped 0 bases and J dropped 0; count of bases not matched to a gene: 9. Germline CDR1 LGHNA, CDR2 YNFKEQ. CDR3 size: 18 residues.

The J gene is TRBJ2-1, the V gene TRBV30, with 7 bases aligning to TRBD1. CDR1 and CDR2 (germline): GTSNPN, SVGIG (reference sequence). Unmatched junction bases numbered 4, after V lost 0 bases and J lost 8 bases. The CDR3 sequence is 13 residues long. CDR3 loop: CAWSVQGVHEQFF. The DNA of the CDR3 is TGTGCCTGGAGTGTGCAGGGGGTGCATGAGCAGTTCTTC.

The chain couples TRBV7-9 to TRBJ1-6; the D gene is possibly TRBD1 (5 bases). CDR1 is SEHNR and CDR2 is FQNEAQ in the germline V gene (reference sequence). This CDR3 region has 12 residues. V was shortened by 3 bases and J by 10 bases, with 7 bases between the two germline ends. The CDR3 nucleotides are TGTGCCAGCAGCTTGGGGGGGTCACCCCTCCACTTT. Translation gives CASSLGGSPLHF.

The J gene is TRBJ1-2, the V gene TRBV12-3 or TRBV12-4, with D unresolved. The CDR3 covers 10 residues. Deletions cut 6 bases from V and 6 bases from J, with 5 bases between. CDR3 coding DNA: TGTGCCAGCAGCAGGAATGGCTACACCTTC. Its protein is CASSRNGYTF.

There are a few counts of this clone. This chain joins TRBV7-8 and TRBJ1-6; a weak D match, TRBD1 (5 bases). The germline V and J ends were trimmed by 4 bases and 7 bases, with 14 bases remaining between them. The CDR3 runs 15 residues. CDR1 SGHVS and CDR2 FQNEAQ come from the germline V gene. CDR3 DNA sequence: TGTGCCAGCAGCTCCGACATAGGGGTGAATTCACCCCTCCACTTT. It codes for CASSSDIGVNSPLHF.

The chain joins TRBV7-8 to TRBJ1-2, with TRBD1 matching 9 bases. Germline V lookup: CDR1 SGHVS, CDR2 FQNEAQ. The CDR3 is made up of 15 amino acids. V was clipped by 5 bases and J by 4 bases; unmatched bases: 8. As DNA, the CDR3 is TGTGCCAGCAGCCCGGGGACAGGGACAGGCTATGGCTACACCTTC. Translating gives CASSPGTGTGYGYTF. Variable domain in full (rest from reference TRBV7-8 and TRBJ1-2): GAGVSQSPRYKVAKRGQDVALRCDPISGHVSLFWYQQALGQGPEFLTYFQNEAQLDKSGLPSDRFFAERPEGSVSTLKIQRTQQEDSAVYLCASSPGTGTGYGYTFGSGTRLTVV.

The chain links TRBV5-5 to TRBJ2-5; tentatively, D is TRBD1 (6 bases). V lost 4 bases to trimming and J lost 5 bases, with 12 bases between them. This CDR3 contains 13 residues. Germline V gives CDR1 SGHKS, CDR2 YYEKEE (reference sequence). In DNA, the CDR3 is TGTGCCAGCAGCCCGCAGGGGTGGGAGACCCAGTACTTC. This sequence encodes CASSPQGWETQYF.

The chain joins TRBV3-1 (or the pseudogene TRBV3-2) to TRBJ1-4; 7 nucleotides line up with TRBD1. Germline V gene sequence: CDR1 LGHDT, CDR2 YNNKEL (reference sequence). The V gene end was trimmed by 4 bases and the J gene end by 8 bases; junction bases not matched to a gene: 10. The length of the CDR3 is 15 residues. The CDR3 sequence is CASSLPDRREEKLFF. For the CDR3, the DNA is TGTGCCAGCAGCCTCCCGGACAGGAGGGAAGAAAAACTGTTTTTT.

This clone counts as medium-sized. CDR3 sequence (DNA): TGTGCCAGCAGCTTAGAGGCTAGCGGGACCCACGAGCAGTACTTC. Its translation: CASSLEASGTHEQYF. This chain links TRBV7-6 with TRBJ2-7; 9 bases are a match to TRBD2. V dropped 1 base and J dropped 5; count of bases not matched to a gene: 6. The length of the CDR3 is 15 residues. From germline, CDR1 is SGHVS and CDR2 FNYEAQ.

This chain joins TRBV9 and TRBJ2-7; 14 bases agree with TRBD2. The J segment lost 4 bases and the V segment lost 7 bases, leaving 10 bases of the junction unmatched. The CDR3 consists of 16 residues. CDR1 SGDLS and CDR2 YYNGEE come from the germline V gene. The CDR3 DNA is TGTGCCAGCGCAAAAGGACTAGCGGGAGGTGCTTACGAGCAGTACTTC. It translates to CASAKGLAGGAYEQYF.

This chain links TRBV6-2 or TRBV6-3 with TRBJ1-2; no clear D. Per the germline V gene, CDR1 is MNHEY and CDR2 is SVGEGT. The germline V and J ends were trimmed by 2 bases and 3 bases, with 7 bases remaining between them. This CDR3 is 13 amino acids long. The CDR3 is CASSYNRDYGYTF. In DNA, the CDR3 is TGTGCCAGCAGTTACAACAGAGACTATGGCTACACCTTC.

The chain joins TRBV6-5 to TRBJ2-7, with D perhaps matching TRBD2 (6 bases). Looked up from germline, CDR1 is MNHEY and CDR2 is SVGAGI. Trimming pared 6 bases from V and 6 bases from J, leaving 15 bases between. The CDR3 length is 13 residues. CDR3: CASRRSEGSEQYF. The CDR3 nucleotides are TGTGCCAGCAGACGTTCGGAGGGCTCCGAGCAGTACTTC.

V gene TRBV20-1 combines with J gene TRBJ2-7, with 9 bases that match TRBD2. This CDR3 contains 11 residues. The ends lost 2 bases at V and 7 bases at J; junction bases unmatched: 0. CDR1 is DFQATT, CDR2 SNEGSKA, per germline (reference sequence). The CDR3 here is CSARLAGEQYF. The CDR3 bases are TGCAGTGCTAGACTAGCGGGAGAGCAGTACTTC.

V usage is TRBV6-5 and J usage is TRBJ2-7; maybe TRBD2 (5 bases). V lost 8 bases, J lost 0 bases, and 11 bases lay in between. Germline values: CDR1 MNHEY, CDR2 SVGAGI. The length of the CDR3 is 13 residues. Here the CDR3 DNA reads TGTGCCAGCCGGCGGGCGAGCTCCTACGAGCAGTACTTC. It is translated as CASRRASSYEQYF.

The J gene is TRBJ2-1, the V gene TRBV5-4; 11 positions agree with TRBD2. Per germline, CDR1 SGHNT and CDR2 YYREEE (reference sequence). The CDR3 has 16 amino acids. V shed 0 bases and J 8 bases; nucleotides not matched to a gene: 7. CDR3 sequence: CASSLALAGERDEQFF. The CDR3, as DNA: TGTGCCAGCAGCTTGGCACTAGCGGGAGAAAGGGATGAGCAGTTCTTC.